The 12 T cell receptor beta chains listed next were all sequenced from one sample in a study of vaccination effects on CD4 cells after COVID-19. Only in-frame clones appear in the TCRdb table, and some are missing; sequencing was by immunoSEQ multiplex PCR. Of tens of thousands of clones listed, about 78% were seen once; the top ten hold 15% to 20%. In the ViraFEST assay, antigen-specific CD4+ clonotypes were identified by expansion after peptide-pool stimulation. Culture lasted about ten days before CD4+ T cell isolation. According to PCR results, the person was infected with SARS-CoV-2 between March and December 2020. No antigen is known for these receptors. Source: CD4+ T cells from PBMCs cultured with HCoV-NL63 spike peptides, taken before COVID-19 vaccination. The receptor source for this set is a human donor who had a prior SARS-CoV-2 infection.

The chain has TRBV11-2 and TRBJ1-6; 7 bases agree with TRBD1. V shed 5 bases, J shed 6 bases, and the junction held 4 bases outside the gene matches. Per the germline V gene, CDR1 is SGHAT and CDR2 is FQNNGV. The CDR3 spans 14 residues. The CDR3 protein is CASSPGQFNSPLHF. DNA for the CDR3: TGTGCCAGCAGCCCGGGACAGTTTAATTCACCCCTCCACTTT.

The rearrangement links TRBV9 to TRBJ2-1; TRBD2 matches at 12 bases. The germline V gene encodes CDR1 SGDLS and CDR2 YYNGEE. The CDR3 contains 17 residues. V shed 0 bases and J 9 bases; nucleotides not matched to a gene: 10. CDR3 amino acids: CASSVGTSGMLVGEQFF. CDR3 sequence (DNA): TGTGCCAGCAGCGTAGGGACTAGCGGGATGCTGGTGGGTGAGCAGTTCTTC.

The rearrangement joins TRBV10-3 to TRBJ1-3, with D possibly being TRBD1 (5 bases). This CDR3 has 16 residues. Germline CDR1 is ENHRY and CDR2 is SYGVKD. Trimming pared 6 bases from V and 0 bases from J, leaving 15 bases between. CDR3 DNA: TGTGCCATCAGCGGGGGACGGGATTTCTCTGGAAACACCATATATTTT. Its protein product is CAISGGRDFSGNTIYF.

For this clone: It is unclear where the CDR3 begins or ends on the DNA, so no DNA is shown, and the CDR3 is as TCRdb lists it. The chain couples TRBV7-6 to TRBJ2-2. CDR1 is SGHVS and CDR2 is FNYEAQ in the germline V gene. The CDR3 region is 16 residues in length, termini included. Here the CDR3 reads CASSFLWGAEPGELFF.

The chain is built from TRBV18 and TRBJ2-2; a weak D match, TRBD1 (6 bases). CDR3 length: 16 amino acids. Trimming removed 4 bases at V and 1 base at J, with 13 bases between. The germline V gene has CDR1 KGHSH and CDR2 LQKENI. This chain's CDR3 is CASSRSVGQNTGELFF. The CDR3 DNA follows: TGTGCCAGCTCACGATCCGTGGGACAGAACACCGGGGAGCTGTTTTTT.

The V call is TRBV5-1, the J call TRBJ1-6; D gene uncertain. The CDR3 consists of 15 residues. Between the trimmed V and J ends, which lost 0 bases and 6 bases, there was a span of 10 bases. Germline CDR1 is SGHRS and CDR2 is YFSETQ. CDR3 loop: CASSLVGSPNSPLHF. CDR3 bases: TGCGCCAGCAGCTTGGTCGGGAGCCCTAATTCACCCCTCCACTTT.

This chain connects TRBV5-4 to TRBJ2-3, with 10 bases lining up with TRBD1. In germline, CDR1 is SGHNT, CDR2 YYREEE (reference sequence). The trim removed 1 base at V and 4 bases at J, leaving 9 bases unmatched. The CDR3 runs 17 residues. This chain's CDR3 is CASSLRVGTGVPDTQYF. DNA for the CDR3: TGTGCCAGCAGCTTGAGGGTCGGGACAGGGGTTCCAGATACGCAGTATTTT.

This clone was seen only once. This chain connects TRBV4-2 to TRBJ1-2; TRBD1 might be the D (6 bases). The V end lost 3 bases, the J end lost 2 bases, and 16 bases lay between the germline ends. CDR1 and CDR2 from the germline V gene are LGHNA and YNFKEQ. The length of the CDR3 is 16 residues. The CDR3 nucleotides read TGTGCCAGCAGCCAGAACGGGCTAGGGGGAAACTATGGCTACACCTTC. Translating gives CASSQNGLGGNYGYTF.

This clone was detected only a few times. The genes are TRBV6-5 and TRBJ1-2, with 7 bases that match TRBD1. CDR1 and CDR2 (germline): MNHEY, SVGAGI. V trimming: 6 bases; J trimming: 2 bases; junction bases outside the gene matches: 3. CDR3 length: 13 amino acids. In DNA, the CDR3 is TGTGCCAGCAGAAGGGACAGCAACTATGGCTACACCTTC. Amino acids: CASRRDSNYGYTF.

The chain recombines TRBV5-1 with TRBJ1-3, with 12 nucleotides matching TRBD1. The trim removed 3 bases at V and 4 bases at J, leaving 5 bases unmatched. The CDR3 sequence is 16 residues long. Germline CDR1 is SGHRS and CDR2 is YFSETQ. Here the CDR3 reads CASSWGQGASGNTIYF. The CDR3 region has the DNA TGCGCCAGCAGCTGGGGACAGGGGGCGTCCGGAAACACCATATATTTT.

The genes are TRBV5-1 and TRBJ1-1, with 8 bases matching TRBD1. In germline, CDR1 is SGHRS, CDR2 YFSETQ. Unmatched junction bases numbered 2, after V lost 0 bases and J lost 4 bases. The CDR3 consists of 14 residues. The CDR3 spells CASSLATGGTEAFF. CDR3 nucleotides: TGCGCCAGCAGCTTGGCCACAGGGGGCACTGAAGCTTTCTTT.

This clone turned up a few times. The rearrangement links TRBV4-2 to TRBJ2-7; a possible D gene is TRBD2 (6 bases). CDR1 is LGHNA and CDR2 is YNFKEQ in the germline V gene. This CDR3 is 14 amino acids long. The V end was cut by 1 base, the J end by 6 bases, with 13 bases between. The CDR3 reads CASSQVSARGEQYF. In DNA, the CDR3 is TGTGCCAGCAGCCAAGTTTCGGCGCGGGGCGAGCAGTACTTC.